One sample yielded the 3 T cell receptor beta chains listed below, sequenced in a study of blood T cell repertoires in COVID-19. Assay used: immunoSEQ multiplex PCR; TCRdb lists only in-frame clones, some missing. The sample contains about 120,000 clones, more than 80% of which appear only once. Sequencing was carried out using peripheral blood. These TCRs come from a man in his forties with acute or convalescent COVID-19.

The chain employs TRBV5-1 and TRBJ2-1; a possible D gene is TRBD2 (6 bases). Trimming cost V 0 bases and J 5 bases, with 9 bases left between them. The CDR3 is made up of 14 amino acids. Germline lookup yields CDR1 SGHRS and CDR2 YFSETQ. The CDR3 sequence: CASSLAQRDNEQFF. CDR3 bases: TGCGCCAGCAGCTTGGCCCAGCGGGACAATGAGCAGTTCTTC.

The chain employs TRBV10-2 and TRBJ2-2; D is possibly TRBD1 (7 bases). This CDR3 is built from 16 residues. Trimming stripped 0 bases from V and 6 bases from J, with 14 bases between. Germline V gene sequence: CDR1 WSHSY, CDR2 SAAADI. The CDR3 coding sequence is TGCGCCAGCAGTGAGTCGTCAGGGGGGTATCCCGGGGAGCTGTTTTTT. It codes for CASSESSGGYPGELFF.

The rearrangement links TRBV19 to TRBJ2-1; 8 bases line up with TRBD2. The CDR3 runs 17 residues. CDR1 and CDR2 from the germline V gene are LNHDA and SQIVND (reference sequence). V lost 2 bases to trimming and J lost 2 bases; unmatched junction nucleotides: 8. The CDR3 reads CASSIRGSGGAYNEQFF. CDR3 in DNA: TGTGCCAGTAGTATACGGGGGAGCGGGGGCGCCTACAATGAGCAGTTCTTC. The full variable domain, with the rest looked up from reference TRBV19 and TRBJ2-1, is DGGITQSPKYLFRKEGQNVTLSCEQNLNHDAMYWYRQDPGQGLRLIYYSQIVNDFQKGDIAEGYSVSREKKESFPLTVTSAQKNPTAFYLCASSIRGSGGAYNEQFFGPGTRLTVL.